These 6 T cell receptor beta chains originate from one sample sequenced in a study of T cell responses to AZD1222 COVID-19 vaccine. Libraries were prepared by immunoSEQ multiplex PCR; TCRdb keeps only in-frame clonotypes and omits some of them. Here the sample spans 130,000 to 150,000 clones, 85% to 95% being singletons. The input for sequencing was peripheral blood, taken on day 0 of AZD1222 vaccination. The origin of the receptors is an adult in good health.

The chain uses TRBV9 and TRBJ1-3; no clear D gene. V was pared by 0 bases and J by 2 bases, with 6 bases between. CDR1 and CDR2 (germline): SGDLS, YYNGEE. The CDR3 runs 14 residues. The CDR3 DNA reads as TGTGCCAGCAGCGTAGAATCAACTGGAAACACCATATATTTT. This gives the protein CASSVESTGNTIYF.

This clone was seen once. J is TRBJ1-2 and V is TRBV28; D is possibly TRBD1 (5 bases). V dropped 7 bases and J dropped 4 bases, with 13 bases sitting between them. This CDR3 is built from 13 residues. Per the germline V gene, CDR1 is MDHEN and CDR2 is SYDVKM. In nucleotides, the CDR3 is TGTGCCAGCAAGATTCAGGGTTTCTATGGCTACACCTTC. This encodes CASKIQGFYGYTF.

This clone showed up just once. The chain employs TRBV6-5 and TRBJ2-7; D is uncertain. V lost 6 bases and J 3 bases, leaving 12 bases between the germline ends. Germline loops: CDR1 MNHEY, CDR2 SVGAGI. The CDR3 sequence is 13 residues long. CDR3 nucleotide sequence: TGTGCCAGCAGCCCCGCCAGAGGCTACGAGCAGTACTTC. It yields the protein CASSPARGYEQYF.

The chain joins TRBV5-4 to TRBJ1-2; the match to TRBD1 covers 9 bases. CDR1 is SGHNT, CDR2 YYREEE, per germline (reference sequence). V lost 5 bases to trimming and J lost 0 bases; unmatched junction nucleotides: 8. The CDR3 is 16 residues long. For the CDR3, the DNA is TGTGCCAGCAGTCAAGGACAGGGGAGAGCTAACTATGGCTACACCTTC. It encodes CASSQGQGRANYGYTF. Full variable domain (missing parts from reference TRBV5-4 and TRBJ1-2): ETGVTQSPTHLIKTRGQQVTLRCSSQSGHNTVSWYQQALGQGPQFIFQYYREEENGRGNFPPRFSGLQFPNYSSELNVNALELDDSALYLCASSQGQGRANYGYTFGSGTRLTVV.

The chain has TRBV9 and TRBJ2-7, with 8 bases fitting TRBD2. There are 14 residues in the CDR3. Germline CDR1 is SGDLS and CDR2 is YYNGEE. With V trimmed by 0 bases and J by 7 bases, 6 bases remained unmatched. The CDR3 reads CASSVVGGAEEQYF. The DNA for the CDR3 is TGTGCCAGCAGCGTAGTCGGGGGGGCGGAAGAGCAGTACTTC.

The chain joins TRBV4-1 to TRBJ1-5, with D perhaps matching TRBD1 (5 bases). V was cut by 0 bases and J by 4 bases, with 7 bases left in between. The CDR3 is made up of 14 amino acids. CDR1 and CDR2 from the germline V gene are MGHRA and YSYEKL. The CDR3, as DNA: TGCGCCAGCAGCCAAGATTGGGGGAATCAGCCCCAGCATTTT. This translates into CASSQDWGNQPQHF.